This is a list of T cell receptor beta chains from one sample in a study of blood T cell repertoires in COVID-19. Sequenced by immunoSEQ multiplex PCR; TCRdb stores in-frame clones only, minus some. The sample holds about 330,000 clones, roughly 90% seen once. Sequenced input: PBMCs or T cells enriched from blood (not recorded which). Every receptor here comes from a woman aged 25 to 45 who had recovered from COVID-19. Both conserved end residues are part of each CDR3. A D gene is named only where the DNA matches it firmly. Where a row states a size, it is once, few, many or the class of an expanded clone; other rows omit it.

d_call: .
clone_size: .
v_call: TRBV12-3/TRBV12-4
j_call: TRBJ2-4
cdr3_aa: CASSFLAKNIQYF
cdr3_nt: TGTGCCAGCAGTTTTCTAGCCAAAAACATTCAGTACTTC

d_call: TRBD1
clone_size: once
v_call: TRBV27
j_call: TRBJ1-2
cdr3_aa: CASSPRQGRDNYGYTF
cdr3_nt: TGTGCCAGCAGTCCGAGACAGGGTCGGGATAACTATGGCTACACCTTC

d_call: TRBD1
clone_size: .
v_call: TRBV7-9
j_call: TRBJ1-6
cdr3_aa: CASRGQVDDSPLHF
cdr3_nt: TGTGCCAGCAGAGGACAGGTCGACGATTCACCCCTCCACTTT

d_call: TRBD1
clone_size: .
v_call: TRBV7-9
j_call: TRBJ1-5
cdr3_aa: CASSSGTGLQPQHF
cdr3_nt: TGTGCCAGCAGCTCCGGGACAGGGTTACAGCCCCAGCATTTT

d_call: .
clone_size: .
v_call: TRBV27
j_call: TRBJ1-1
cdr3_aa: CASSPGNTEAFF
cdr3_nt: TGTGCCAGCAGTCCCGGGAACACTGAAGCTTTCTTT

d_call: TRBD1
clone_size: .
v_call: TRBV3-1/TRBV3-2
j_call: TRBJ1-2
cdr3_aa: CASSQAGQGTGYTF
cdr3_nt: TGTGCCAGCAGCCAAGCGGGACAGGGGACTGGCTACACCTTC

d_call: .
clone_size: .
v_call: TRBV24-1
j_call: TRBJ2-2
cdr3_aa: CATSDPGRDTNTGELFF
cdr3_nt: TGTGCCACCAGTGACCCGGGACGGGACACGAACACCGGGGAGCTGTTTTTT

d_call: .
clone_size: once
v_call: TRBV19
j_call: TRBJ2-1
cdr3_aa: CASSITGTFRDNEQFF
cdr3_nt: TGTGCCAGTAGTATAACCGGGACTTTCCGAGACAATGAGCAGTTCTTC

d_call: TRBD2
clone_size: .
v_call: TRBV19
j_call: TRBJ2-2
cdr3_aa: CASTRTSGGRGRGELFF
cdr3_nt: TGTGCCAGTACAAGGACTAGCGGGGGCCGCGGTCGCGGGGAGCTGTTTTTT

d_call: .
clone_size: .
v_call: TRBV19
j_call: TRBJ2-5
cdr3_aa: CASSTSKRAQYF
cdr3_nt: TGTGCCAGTAGTACCTCCAAGAGGGCCCAGTACTTC

d_call: TRBD1
clone_size: .
v_call: TRBV28
j_call: TRBJ1-5
cdr3_aa: CASSPYGQAYSNQPQHF
cdr3_nt: TGTGCCAGCAGTCCATACGGACAGGCCTATAGCAATCAGCCCCAGCATTTT

d_call: TRBD2
clone_size: .
v_call: TRBV14
j_call: TRBJ2-5
cdr3_aa: CASSRLGLERETQYF
cdr3_nt: TGTGCCAGCAGTCGGCTGGGACTAGAAAGGGAGACCCAGTACTTC

d_call: .
clone_size: .
v_call: TRBV4-3
j_call: TRBJ2-3
cdr3_aa: CASSQRREDTDTQYF
cdr3_nt: TGCGCCAGCAGCCAAAGGCGGGAAGACACAGATACGCAGTATTTT

d_call: TRBD2
clone_size: .
v_call: TRBV4-2
j_call: TRBJ2-2
cdr3_aa: CASSQALAGGLTGELFF
cdr3_nt: TGTGCCAGCAGCCAGGCACTAGCGGGGGGACTCACCGGGGAGCTGTTTTTT

d_call: .
clone_size: .
v_call: TRBV3-1/TRBV3-2
j_call: TRBJ2-7
cdr3_aa: CASSQDLLEQYF
cdr3_nt: TGTGCCAGCAGCCAAGATCTCCTAGAGCAGTACTTC

d_call: .
clone_size: .
v_call: TRBV12-3/TRBV12-4
j_call: TRBJ1-2
cdr3_aa: CASSLQGFNGYTF
cdr3_nt: TGTGCCAGCAGTCTACAGGGTTTTAATGGCTACACCTTC

d_call: .
clone_size: .
v_call: TRBV28
j_call: TRBJ1-5
cdr3_aa: CASRLRGYSNQPQHF
cdr3_nt: TGTGCCAGCAGACTTAGGGGGTATAGCAATCAGCCCCAGCATTTT

d_call: .
clone_size: few
v_call: TRBV25-1
j_call: TRBJ1-2
cdr3_aa: CASSDLPNYGYTF
cdr3_nt: TGTGCCAGCAGTGATCTCCCTAACTATGGCTACACCTTC

d_call: TRBD1
clone_size: .
v_call: TRBV28
j_call: TRBJ2-7
cdr3_aa: CASSLEGQSIYEQYF
cdr3_nt: TGTGCCAGCAGTTTAGAGGGACAGTCGATCTACGAGCAGTACTTC

d_call: .
clone_size: .
v_call: TRBV4-3
j_call: TRBJ1-5
cdr3_aa: CASSQDRYQPQHF
cdr3_nt: TGCGCCAGCAGCCAAGATCGGTATCAGCCCCAGCATTTT

d_call: .
clone_size: .
v_call: TRBV11-3
j_call: TRBJ1-3
cdr3_aa: CASSLDAGNTIYF
cdr3_nt: TGTGCCAGCAGCTTAGATGCGGGAAACACCATATATTTT

d_call: .
clone_size: .
v_call: TRBV4-2
j_call: TRBJ1-1
cdr3_aa: CASSQDTGATEAFF
cdr3_nt: TGTGCCAGCAGCCAAGATACTGGGGCCACTGAAGCTTTCTTT

d_call: .
clone_size: .
v_call: TRBV25-1
j_call: TRBJ2-4
cdr3_aa: CASSEEAVAKNIQYF
cdr3_nt: TGTGCCAGCAGTGAAGAAGCGGTAGCCAAAAACATTCAGTACTTC

d_call: .
clone_size: .
v_call: TRBV28
j_call: TRBJ1-4
cdr3_aa: CASSFGGVTNEKLFF
cdr3_nt: TGTGCCAGCAGTTTTGGCGGGGTAACTAATGAAAAACTGTTTTTT

d_call: .
clone_size: .
v_call: TRBV6-6
j_call: TRBJ1-4
cdr3_aa: CASSPFNEKLFF
cdr3_nt: TGTGCCAGCAGTCCGTTTAATGAAAAACTGTTTTTT

d_call: TRBD1
clone_size: .
v_call: TRBV4-1
j_call: TRBJ2-7
cdr3_aa: CASSHPGTGMWKYF
cdr3_nt: TGCGCCAGCAGCCACCCCGGGACAGGGATGTGGAAGTACTTC

d_call: .
clone_size: .
v_call: TRBV5-1
j_call: TRBJ2-5
cdr3_aa: CASSSNPGTAQETQYF
cdr3_nt: TGCGCCAGCAGCAGCAACCCGGGGACTGCACAAGAGACCCAGTACTTC

d_call: .
clone_size: .
v_call: TRBV7-8
j_call: TRBJ2-7
cdr3_aa: CASSYREGAYEQYF
cdr3_nt: TGTGCCAGCAGCTACAGAGAAGGGGCCTACGAGCAGTACTTC

d_call: TRBD1
clone_size: .
v_call: TRBV19
j_call: TRBJ2-1
cdr3_aa: CASSIRGLTNEQFF
cdr3_nt: TGTGCCAGTAGTATAAGGGGGCTTACGAATGAGCAGTTCTTC

d_call: .
clone_size: .
v_call: TRBV11-2
j_call: TRBJ1-2
cdr3_aa: CASSLGQPYGYTF
cdr3_nt: TGTGCCAGCAGCTTAGGGCAACCCTATGGCTACACCTTC

d_call: .
clone_size: few
v_call: TRBV11-3
j_call: TRBJ1-6
cdr3_aa: CASSSASGHPNLIYNSPLHF
cdr3_nt: TGTGCCAGCAGCTCCGCCTCGGGACACCCGAACCTTATCTATAATTCACCCCTCCACTTT

d_call: .
clone_size: once
v_call: TRBV24-1
j_call: TRBJ2-2
cdr3_aa: CATSDLYVGAGETGELFF
cdr3_nt: TGTGCCACCAGTGATTTGTATGTTGGGGCAGGGGAAACCGGGGAGCTGTTTTTT

d_call: TRBD2
clone_size: .
v_call: TRBV4-2
j_call: TRBJ2-1
cdr3_aa: CASSPGRTSGSREQFF
cdr3_nt: TGTGCCAGCAGCCCCGGTAGGACTAGCGGGAGTCGAGAGCAGTTCTTC

d_call: .
clone_size: .
v_call: TRBV7-2
j_call: TRBJ1-1
cdr3_aa: CASSLDGVVREAFF
cdr3_nt: TGTGCCAGCAGCTTAGACGGGGTGGTCCGTGAAGCTTTCTTT

d_call: .
clone_size: .
v_call: TRBV5-6
j_call: TRBJ1-1
cdr3_aa: CASSFSGSGSWAEAFF
cdr3_nt: TGTGCCAGCAGCTTCAGTGGGTCAGGATCATGGGCTGAAGCTTTCTTT

d_call: .
clone_size: .
v_call: TRBV29-1
j_call: TRBJ2-1
cdr3_aa: CSYKGQSPGGEQFF
cdr3_nt: TGCAGCTATAAGGGACAGTCCCCCGGGGGTGAGCAGTTCTTC

d_call: .
clone_size: .
v_call: TRBV5-6
j_call: TRBJ2-2
cdr3_aa: CASSVNRELFF
cdr3_nt: TGTGCCAGCAGCGTTAATAGGGAGCTGTTTTTT

d_call: TRBD2
clone_size: .
v_call: TRBV6-5
j_call: TRBJ2-1
cdr3_aa: CASTFSGSSYNEQFF
cdr3_nt: TGTGCCAGCACCTTTAGCGGGAGCTCCTACAATGAGCAGTTCTTC

d_call: .
clone_size: .
v_call: TRBV18
j_call: TRBJ1-6
cdr3_aa: CASSSLDLSYNSPLHF
cdr3_nt: TGTGCCAGCTCAAGCCTGGACTTGTCCTATAATTCACCCCTCCACTTT

d_call: TRBD1
clone_size: .
v_call: TRBV25-1
j_call: TRBJ1-1
cdr3_aa: CASTRTGRTEAFF
cdr3_nt: TGTGCCAGCACGAGGACAGGGCGAACTGAAGCTTTCTTT

d_call: TRBD2
clone_size: .
v_call: TRBV5-4
j_call: TRBJ2-1
cdr3_aa: CASSPGREYNEQFF
cdr3_nt: TGTGCCAGCAGCCCCGGGAGGGAATACAATGAGCAGTTCTTC

d_call: TRBD2
clone_size: .
v_call: TRBV19
j_call: TRBJ2-7
cdr3_aa: CASSLGLAGGRSSYEQYF
cdr3_nt: TGTGCCAGTAGTCTTGGACTAGCGGGGGGAAGAAGCTCCTACGAGCAGTACTTC

d_call: .
clone_size: .
v_call: TRBV11-2
j_call: TRBJ2-1
cdr3_aa: CASSVNEYNEQFF
cdr3_nt: TGTGCCAGCAGCGTCAACGAGTACAATGAGCAGTTCTTC

d_call: TRBD1
clone_size: .
v_call: TRBV28
j_call: TRBJ1-2
cdr3_aa: CASSQDRDIGYTF
cdr3_nt: TGTGCCAGCAGTCAGGACAGGGATATTGGCTACACCTTC

d_call: .
clone_size: .
v_call: TRBV21-1
j_call: TRBJ1-1
cdr3_aa: CASSPPQSMNTEAFF
cdr3_nt: TGTGCCAGCAGCCCCCCACAGAGTATGAACACTGAAGCTTTCTTT

d_call: .
clone_size: .
v_call: TRBV7-8
j_call: TRBJ1-1
cdr3_aa: CASSPGGGGYTEAFF
cdr3_nt: TGTGCCAGCAGCCCCGGGGGTGGGGGATACACTGAAGCTTTCTTT

d_call: TRBD1
clone_size: many
v_call: TRBV28
j_call: TRBJ2-7
cdr3_aa: CASSFTGGYEQYF
cdr3_nt: TGTGCCAGCAGTTTTACAGGGGGCTACGAGCAGTACTTC

d_call: .
clone_size: .
v_call: TRBV11-3
j_call: TRBJ2-5
cdr3_aa: CASSSRTDQETQYF
cdr3_nt: TGTGCCAGCAGCTCTCGGACAGACCAAGAGACCCAGTACTTC

d_call: .
clone_size: .
v_call: TRBV4-1
j_call: TRBJ1-4
cdr3_aa: CASSQEVRVEKLFF
cdr3_nt: TGCGCCAGCAGCCAAGAGGTACGCGTTGAAAAACTGTTTTTT

d_call: .
clone_size: .
v_call: TRBV29-1
j_call: TRBJ1-1
cdr3_aa: CSLRSQGLGEAFF
cdr3_nt: TGCAGCCTAAGATCTCAGGGATTGGGTGAAGCTTTCTTT